The clone carrying this TCR beta chain was counted a few times. Antigen unknown. This sample is drawn from a study of cytomegalovirus exposure and HLA in healthy donors. For the study at large: Unique TCR beta sequences numbering fewer than 130 million came from 150 million to 200 million T cells in an earlier analysis.

Both 60 Vbeta primers and 13 Jbeta primers went into the PCR. Clones were read by immunoSEQ multiplex PCR, and TCRdb kept only the in-frame ones, dropping some. The table lists about 150,000 clones, about 70% of them singletons. Broader study findings: Some TCR beta chains (164 of them) were listed as cytomegalovirus-associated. A later analysis associated roughly 15,000 TCR beta sequences with HLA alleles at a 0.05 false discovery rate. HLA-A and HLA-B allele assignments for most subjects were reportedly predicted accurately using TCR beta sequences.

Sequencing was performed on PBMCs. The sequence was obtained from an older woman in good health and CMV-seropositive.

CDR3 loop: CALGGTGVYEQYF. As DNA, the CDR3 is TGTGCCCTCGGGGGGACAGGGGTGTACGAGCAGTACTTC. The chain is built from TRBV6-1 and TRBJ2-7, with TRBD1 matching over 10 bases. The CDR3 has 13 residues. J gave up 4 bases and V 11 bases, and 8 bases lay outside the gene matches. Germline V gene sequence: CDR1 MNHNS, CDR2 SASEGT.